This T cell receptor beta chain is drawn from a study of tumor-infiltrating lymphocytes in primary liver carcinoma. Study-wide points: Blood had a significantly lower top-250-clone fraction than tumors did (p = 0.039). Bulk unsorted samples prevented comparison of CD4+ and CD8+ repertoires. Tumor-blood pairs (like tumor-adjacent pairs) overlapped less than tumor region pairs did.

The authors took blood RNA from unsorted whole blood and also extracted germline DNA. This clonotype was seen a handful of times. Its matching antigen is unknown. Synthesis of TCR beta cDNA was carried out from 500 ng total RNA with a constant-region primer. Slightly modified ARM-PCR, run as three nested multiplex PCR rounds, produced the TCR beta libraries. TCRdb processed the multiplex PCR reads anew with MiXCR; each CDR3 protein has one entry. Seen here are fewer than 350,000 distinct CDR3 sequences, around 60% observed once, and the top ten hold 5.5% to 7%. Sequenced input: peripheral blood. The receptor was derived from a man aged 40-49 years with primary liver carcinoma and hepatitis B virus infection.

The CDR3 nucleotides are TGCGCCAGCAGCCAAGAATCAGGGGTAAACGGGGAGCTGTTTTTT. This encodes CASSQESGVNGELFF. This chain joins TRBV4-1 and TRBJ2-2; D is possibly TRBD1 (6 bases). The germline CDR1 and CDR2 sequences are MGHRA and YSYEKL. The CDR3 runs to 15 residues. V gave up 0 bases and J gave up 7 bases, with 12 bases separating them.